This section outlines one T cell receptor (beta chain) sequence together with its context. The target antigen is unknown. Compared with germline, one end of the junction differs, possibly owing to a read error. Germline V gene sequence: CDR1 MNHNY, CDR2 SVGAGI (reference sequence). The CDR3 has 16 residues. This sample's RNA came from whole unsorted tissue. The normal lung tissue was taken more than 3 cm from the tumor edge. The data derive from a study of tumor and adjacent non-tumor tissue in lung cancer. Study outcomes and limitations: Higher tumor TCR diversity was associated with shorter survival.

The library came from three nested PCR rounds adapted from ARM-PCR protocols. TCRdb used MiXCR to reprocess the multiplex PCR reads, holding one entry per CDR3 protein. The sample comprises more than 60,000 distinct CDR3 sequences, roughly 77% of which are singletons, and 40% to 45% rests with the top ten. The rearrangement links TRBV6-6 to TRBJ2-2, with TRBD2 matching 11 bases. This clonotype was sampled from a man aged 55-75 years with non-small cell lung cancer. The sample consisted of distant non-tumor lung tissue. The CDR3 DNA reads as TGTGCCAGCAGTAAGCGAGGACTAGCGGGCACCTGGGAGCTGTTTTTT. Translating gives CASSKRGLAGTWELFF.